A selection of T cell receptor beta chains follows, all from one sample in a study of blood T cell repertoires in COVID-19. Produced via immunoSEQ multiplex PCR; TCRdb's table is partial and in-frame only. Here the sample spans 110,000 or so clones, about 75% being singletons. The source material was peripheral blood. The receptor set was obtained from a woman aged 70-85 years with acute or convalescent COVID-19. The CDR3 runs from the conserved cysteine through the conserved F or W. The D gene is left open where the match is weak. Size is stated for part of the rows, as once, few or many counts, or as a class when the clone is expanded.

size: few; length: 14; J: TRBJ1-5; D: TRBD1; V: TRBV5-1; DNA: TGCGCCAGCAGCTACGGGACAGAGAATCAGCCCCAGCATTTT; CDR3: CASSYGTENQPQHF
size: NA; length: 18; J: TRBJ2-6; D: TRBD1; V: TRBV6-2/TRBV6-3; DNA: TGTGCCAGCAGTAGCCGGACAGGGGGGTACTCTGGGGCCAACGTCCTGACTTTC; CDR3: CASSSRTGGYSGANVLTF
size: NA; length: 16; J: TRBJ2-2; D: TRBD1; V: TRBV4-1; DNA: TGCGCCAGCAGCCAAAGCCCGGGACAGGGCAGCGGGGAGCTGTTTTTT; CDR3: CASSQSPGQGSGELFF
size: once; length: 16; J: TRBJ1-3; D: TRBD1; V: TRBV18; DNA: TGTGCCAGCTCACGGGACAGATACAACTCTGGAAACACCATATATTTT; CDR3: CASSRDRYNSGNTIYF
size: NA; length: 19; J: TRBJ1-2; D: TRBD1; V: TRBV28; DNA: TGTGCCAGCAGTTTCGTCGGCGGATACAGACAGGGGACCAATTATGGCTACACCTTC; CDR3: CASSFVGGYRQGTNYGYTF
size: NA; length: 16; J: TRBJ2-4; D: TRBD2; V: TRBV27; DNA: TGTGCCAGCAGTCATCTTAGCGGGGGGTTAGAAAACATTCAGTACTTC; CDR3: CASSHLSGGLENIQYF
size: NA; length: 12; J: TRBJ1-2; D: TRBD1; V: TRBV19; DNA: TGTGCCGGTAGGACAGGGCTTTATGGCTACACCTTC; CDR3: CAGRTGLYGYTF
size: few; length: 15; J: TRBJ1-2; D: NA; V: TRBV6-5; DNA: TGTGCCAGCAGTTACTCGTATCGGGGGACCTATGGCTACACCTTC; CDR3: CASSYSYRGTYGYTF
size: once; length: 17; J: TRBJ2-2; D: NA; V: TRBV10-1; DNA: TGCGCCAGCAGTGAGTCGACGGGGTATGAGGGCGCCGGGGAGCTGTTTTTT; CDR3: CASSESTGYEGAGELFF
size: NA; length: 12; J: TRBJ1-2; D: TRBD1; V: TRBV30; DNA: TGTGCCCAATTGCGAGGACAGGGGGCCTACACCTTC; CDR3: CAQLRGQGAYTF
size: NA; length: 10; J: TRBJ2-3; D: NA; V: TRBV29-1; DNA: TGCAGCGTCGCCACTAATACGCAGTATTTT; CDR3: CSVATNTQYF
size: NA; length: 14; J: TRBJ1-2; D: NA; V: TRBV3-1/TRBV3-2; DNA: TGTGCCAGCAGCCAGCGTACTCCTAACTATGGCTACACCTTC; CDR3: CASSQRTPNYGYTF
size: NA; length: 15; J: TRBJ1-6; D: TRBD1; V: TRBV3-1/TRBV3-2; DNA: TGTGCCAGCACCCCGTCGGGACAGGGAAGTTCACCCCTCCACTTT; CDR3: CASTPSGQGSSPLHF
size: NA; length: 17; J: TRBJ1-5; D: TRBD1; V: TRBV3-1/TRBV3-2; DNA: TGTGCCAGCAGCCACACTAGAGGACAGGGTGGTAATCAGCCCCAGCATTTT; CDR3: CASSHTRGQGGNQPQHF
size: NA; length: 14; J: TRBJ2-5; D: NA; V: TRBV7-7; DNA: TGTGCCAGCAGCCCAACAGGGAGAAAAGAGACCCAGTACTTC; CDR3: CASSPTGRKETQYF
size: NA; length: 16; J: TRBJ1-2; D: TRBD1; V: TRBV5-1; DNA: TGCGCCAGCAGCCCTCACGACAGGGTAGTACCTTATGGCTACACCTTC; CDR3: CASSPHDRVVPYGYTF
size: few; length: 13; J: TRBJ1-1; D: NA; V: TRBV27; DNA: TGTGCCAGCAGCTATAAGATGAACACTGAAGCTTTCTTT; CDR3: CASSYKMNTEAFF